Following are 11 T cell receptor beta chains from one sample sequenced in a study of T cells in Graves' hyperthyroidism and ophthalmopathy (dated by TCRdb to the late 2010s). Library generation was performed with multiplex PCR. The sequencer listed for this sample is Illumina HiSeq 2000. The TCR beta CDR3 regions were amplified from RNA transcripts. The TCR CDR3 was subjected to a first round of RT-PCR using the HTBI primer set and the Qiagen OneStep RT-PCR kit. TCRdb reprocessed the public reads (quality trimming at Q25 with fastp, clone calling with MiXCR) and kept in-frame beta chains. Each record represents a unique CDR3 protein, reported with the most common genes and DNA among its rows. Counted in this sample were almost 600,000 distinct CDR3 sequences; approximately 15% of them appeared once. Clones ranked in the top ten supply 5.5% to 7.5% of the sample. The sample taken for sequencing was blood. Source of these receptors: a woman aged 30 to 39 with Graves' hyperthyroidism that later progressed to Graves' ophthalmopathy.

This clonotype was seen repeatedly, ten times or more. A read error may account for a junction end that differs from germline. V and J are TRBV18 and TRBJ2-5; a possible D gene is TRBD1 (5 bases). The CDR3 sequence is 15 residues long. Per germline, CDR1 KGHSH and CDR2 LQKENI. The CDR3 spells CASSPQDGHQETQYF. The CDR3 DNA reads TGTGCCAGCTCCCCACAGGACGGACACCAAGAGACCCAGTACTTC.

This clonotype has a handful of counts. V is TRBV20-1 and J is TRBJ1-1, with a weak D call TRBD1 (5 bases). Per germline, CDR1 DFQATT and CDR2 SNEGSKA (reference sequence). Deletions cut 5 bases from V and 0 bases from J, with 10 bases between. This CDR3 is built from 13 residues. The CDR3 spells CSAAGDLNTEAFF. In DNA form, the CDR3 reads TGCAGTGCTGCGGGGGACCTGAACACTGAAGCTTTCTTT.

In its sample, this clonotype was seen a few times. Sequence at one end of the junction differs from germline and may be a read error. The chain is built from TRBV7-3 and TRBJ1-1; D is unclear. From germline, CDR1 is SGHTA and CDR2 FQGTGA. CDR3 length: 15 residues. The CDR3 DNA sequence: TGTGCCAGCAGCATAACCGGACCGGGAGGGACTGAAGCTTTCTTT. Its protein product is CASSITGPGGTEAFF.

This clonotype was detected many times. The V gene is TRBV28, the J gene TRBJ1-5; D is ambiguous. Germline-derived CDR1 and CDR2 are MDHEN and SYDVKM. The CDR3 loop spans 15 amino acids. V lost 3 bases and J 0 bases, leaving 9 bases between the germline ends. This CDR3 is CASSFGGYSNQPQHF. In DNA form, the CDR3 reads TGTGCCAGCAGTTTTGGAGGTTATAGCAATCAGCCCCAGCATTTT. The variable domain in full, with the rest retrieved from reference TRBV28 and TRBJ1-5, is DVKVTQSSRYLVKRTGEKVFLECVQDMDHENMFWYRQDPGLGLRLIYFSYDVKMKEKGDIPEGYSVSREKKERFSLILESASTNQTSMYLCASSFGGYSNQPQHFGDGTRLSIL.

This clonotype was seen at least ten times. The chain recombines TRBV6-1 with TRBJ2-7; D remains unclear. The CDR3 spans 16 residues. Germline CDR1 reads MNHNS; CDR2 reads SASEGT. V was pared by 6 bases and J by 0 bases, with 18 bases between. The CDR3 bases are TGTGCCAGCAGCCCCCCCCGGACGGTGAGCTCCTACGAGCAGTACTTC. As protein: CASSPPRTVSSYEQYF.

Ten or more counts support this clonotype. J is TRBJ2-2 and V is TRBV24-1; no clear D. Trimming took off 6 bases at V and 3 bases at J, with 10 bases between the two ends. In germline, CDR1 is KGHDR, CDR2 SFDVKD. The CDR3 spans 14 residues. This chain's CDR3 is CATSLSPYTGELFF. In nucleotides, the CDR3 is TGTGCCACCAGTCTATCCCCCTACACCGGGGAGCTGTTTTTT.

This clonotype was detected many times. The V and J genes are TRBV14 and TRBJ2-1, with TRBD1 matching over 9 bases. This CDR3 region has 16 residues. The V gene end was trimmed by 5 bases and the J gene end by 4 bases; junction bases not matched to a gene: 9. Germline lookup yields CDR1 SGHDN and CDR2 FVKESK. CDR3 in amino acids: CASSAEIQGAYNEQFF. The CDR3 coding sequence is TGTGCCAGCAGCGCTGAGATACAGGGGGCGTACAATGAGCAGTTCTTC.

The genes are TRBV3-1 and TRBJ2-1; 9 nucleotides match TRBD1. The CDR3 runs to 15 residues. Germline trimming cut 4 bases from V and 7 bases from J; bases unmatched to any gene: 8. The germline gives CDR1 LGHDT, CDR2 YNNKEL (reference sequence). The chain's CDR3 is CASSPTGGDWNEQFF. In DNA form, the CDR3 reads TGTGCCAGCAGCCCAACAGGGGGCGATTGGAATGAGCAGTTCTTC.

The chain recombines TRBV29-1 with TRBJ2-7, with D perhaps matching TRBD2 (6 bases). Germline V gene sequence: CDR1 SQVTM, CDR2 ANQGSEA. The CDR3 loop spans 14 amino acids. Trimming removed 3 bases from V and 3 bases from J, with 15 bases in between. The CDR3, as DNA: TGCAGCGTTGACGTGGGACTGGCAGGCTACGAGCAGTACTTC. Translating it yields CSVDVGLAGYEQYF.

V and J are TRBV20-1 and TRBJ2-3, with 9 positions matching TRBD2. V lost 7 bases, J lost 2 bases, and 10 bases stayed unmatched. The germline gives CDR1 DFQATT, CDR2 SNEGSKA (reference sequence). CDR3 size: 15 residues. The CDR3 DNA reads TGCAGTGGTCTCGGCGGGAGGGCCAACACAGATACGCAGTATTTT. The encoded protein is CSGLGGRANTDTQYF.

This clonotype was picked up a small number of times. The chain combines TRBV6-1 with TRBJ2-3; 7 positions agree with TRBD1. With 3 bases clipped from V and 2 bases from J, the junction kept 5 bases outside the gene matches. The CDR3 is 15 amino acids. Germline V gene sequence: CDR1 MNHNS, CDR2 SASEGT. The CDR3 loop reads CASSEGQTYTDTQYF. The CDR3 nucleotides read TGTGCCAGCAGTGAGGGACAGACTTACACAGATACGCAGTATTTT.